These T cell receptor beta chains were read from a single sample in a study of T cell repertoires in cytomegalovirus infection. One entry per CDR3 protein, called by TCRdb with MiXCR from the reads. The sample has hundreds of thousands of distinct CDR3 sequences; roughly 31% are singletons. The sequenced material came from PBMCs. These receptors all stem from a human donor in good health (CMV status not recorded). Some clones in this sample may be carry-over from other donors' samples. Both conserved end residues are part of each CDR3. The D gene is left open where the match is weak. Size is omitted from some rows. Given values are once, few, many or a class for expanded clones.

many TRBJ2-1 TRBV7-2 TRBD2 CASSFSRGGEQFF TGTGCCAGCAGCTTCTCCCGCGGGGGTGAGCAGTTCTTC
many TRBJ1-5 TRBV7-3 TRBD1 CASSLNGTAPGNQPQHF TGTGCCAGCAGCTTAAACGGGACAGCCCCAGGGAATCAGCCCCAGCATTTT
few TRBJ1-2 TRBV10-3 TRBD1 CAISSGQGSYGYTF TGTGCCATCAGTTCCGGACAGGGAAGCTATGGCTACACCTTC
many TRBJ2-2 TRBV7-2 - CASSLDPGGPGGELFF TGTGCCAGCAGCTTAGATCCCGGGGGGCCCGGCGGGGAGCTGTTTTTT
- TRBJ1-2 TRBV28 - CASSIPRKANYGYTF TGTGCCAGCAGTATACCCCGGAAGGCAAACTATGGCTACACCTTC
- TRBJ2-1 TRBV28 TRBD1 CASRAGAGQGNYNEQFF TGTGCCAGCAGGGCGGGTGCAGGACAGGGGAACTACAATGAGCAGTTCTTC
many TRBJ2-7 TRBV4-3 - CASSQVQGSYEQYF TGCGCCAGCAGCCAAGTCCAGGGAAGCTACGAGCAGTACTTC
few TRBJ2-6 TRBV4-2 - CASSQDLGAVGANVLTF TGTGCCAGCAGCCAAGACCTGGGGGCTGTGGGGGCCAACGTCCTGACTTTC
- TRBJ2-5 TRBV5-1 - CASTLGGQETQYF TGCGCCAGCACTCTTGGCGGACAAGAGACCCAGTACTTC
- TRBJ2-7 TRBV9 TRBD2 CASSAIAGGPVEQYF TGTGCCAGCAGCGCGATAGCGGGGGGGCCGGTCGAGCAGTACTTC
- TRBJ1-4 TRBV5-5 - CASSLEWGNEKLFF TGTGCCAGCAGCTTGGAGTGGGGAAATGAAAAACTGTTTTTT
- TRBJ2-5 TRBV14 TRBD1 CASSQGQRQETQYF TGTGCCAGCAGCCAGGGACAGCGACAAGAGACCCAGTACTTC
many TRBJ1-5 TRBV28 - CASRVPGPRPNQPQHF TGTGCCAGCAGAGTTCCGGGACCCCGTCCTAATCAGCCCCAGCATTTT
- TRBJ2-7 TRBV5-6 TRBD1 CASSHWDRGNEQYF TGTGCCAGCAGCCACTGGGACAGGGGCAACGAGCAGTACTTC
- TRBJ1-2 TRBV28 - CASSPLDLGVDYGYTF TGTGCCAGCAGTCCCCTGGACCTAGGGGTCGACTATGGCTACACCTTC
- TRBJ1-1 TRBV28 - CASRVRENTEAFF TGTGCCAGCAGAGTTAGAGAGAACACTGAAGCTTTCTTT
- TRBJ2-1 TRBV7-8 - CSSSLETVVDYNEQFF TGTTCCAGCAGCTTAGAGACAGTGGTAGACTACAATGAGCAGTTCTTC
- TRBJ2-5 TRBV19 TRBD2 CASSIRGVAGPQETQYF TGTGCCAGTAGTATAAGGGGAGTAGCGGGGCCCCAAGAGACCCAGTACTTC
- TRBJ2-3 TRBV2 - CASSWTVRDTQYF TGTGCCAGCAGTTGGACAGTAAGGGATACGCAGTATTTT